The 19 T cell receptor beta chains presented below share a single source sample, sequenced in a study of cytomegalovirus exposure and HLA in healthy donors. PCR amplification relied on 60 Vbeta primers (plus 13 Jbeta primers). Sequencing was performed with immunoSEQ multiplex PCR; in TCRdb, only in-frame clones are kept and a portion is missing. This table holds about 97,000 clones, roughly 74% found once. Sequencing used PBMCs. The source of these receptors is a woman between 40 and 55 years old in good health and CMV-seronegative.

CDR3 sequence: CASSSRAKGLGDEQFF. The DNA for the CDR3 is TGTGCCAGCAGCTCCCGAGCTAAAGGACTAGGGGATGAGCAGTTCTTC. The chain joins TRBV7-2 to TRBJ2-1; 7 bases line up with TRBD2. CDR1 is SGHTA and CDR2 is FQGNSA in the germline V gene. The CDR3 is made up of 16 amino acids. The V segment lost 4 bases and the J segment 8 bases; nucleotides outside the gene matches: 14.

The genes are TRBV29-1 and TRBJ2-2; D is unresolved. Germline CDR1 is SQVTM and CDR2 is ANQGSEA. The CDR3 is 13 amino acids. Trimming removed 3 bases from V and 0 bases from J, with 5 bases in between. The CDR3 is CSVETTNTGELFF. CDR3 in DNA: TGCAGCGTTGAGACAACGAACACCGGGGAGCTGTTTTTT.

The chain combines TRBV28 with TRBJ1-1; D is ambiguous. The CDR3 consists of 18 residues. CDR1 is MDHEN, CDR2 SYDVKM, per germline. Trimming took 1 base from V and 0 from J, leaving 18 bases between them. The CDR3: CASSLLTRRVTLNTEAFF. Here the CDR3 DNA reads TGTGCCAGCAGTTTATTGACCCGACGGGTAACTTTGAACACTGAAGCTTTCTTT.

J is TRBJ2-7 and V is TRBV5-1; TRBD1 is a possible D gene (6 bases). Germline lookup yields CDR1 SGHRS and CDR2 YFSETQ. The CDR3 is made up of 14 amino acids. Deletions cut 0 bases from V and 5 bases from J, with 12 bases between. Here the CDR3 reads CASSLGTNRDEQYF. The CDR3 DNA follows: TGCGCCAGCAGCTTGGGAACTAACAGGGACGAGCAGTACTTC. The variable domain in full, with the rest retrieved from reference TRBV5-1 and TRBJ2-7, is KAGVTQTPRYLIKTRGQQVTLSCSPISGHRSVSWYQQTPGQGLQFLFEYFSETQRNKGNFPGRFSGRQFSNSRSEMNVSTLELGDSALYLCASSLGTNRDEQYFGPGTRLTVT.

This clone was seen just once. The CDR3 spells CASSVSGRAYEQYF. The CDR3 region has the DNA TGTGCCAGCAGCGTTAGCGGGAGGGCCTACGAGCAGTACTTC. V gene TRBV7-9 combines with J gene TRBJ2-7, with 11 bases fitting TRBD2. V was clipped by 5 bases and J by 2 bases; unmatched bases: 2. CDR1 is SEHNR and CDR2 is FQNEAQ in the germline V gene (reference sequence). The CDR3 length is 14 residues.

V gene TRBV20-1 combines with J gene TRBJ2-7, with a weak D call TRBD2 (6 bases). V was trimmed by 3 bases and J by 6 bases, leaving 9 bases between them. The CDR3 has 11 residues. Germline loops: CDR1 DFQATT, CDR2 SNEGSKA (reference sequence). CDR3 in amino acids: CSASLGSEQYF. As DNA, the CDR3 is TGCAGTGCTAGCCTCGGGAGCGAGCAGTACTTC.

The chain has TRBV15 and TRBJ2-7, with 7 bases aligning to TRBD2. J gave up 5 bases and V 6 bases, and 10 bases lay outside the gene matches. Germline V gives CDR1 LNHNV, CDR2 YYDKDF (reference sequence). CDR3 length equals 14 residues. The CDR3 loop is CATRSSGQADEQYF. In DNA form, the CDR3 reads TGTGCCACCAGATCTAGCGGCCAGGCGGACGAGCAGTACTTC.

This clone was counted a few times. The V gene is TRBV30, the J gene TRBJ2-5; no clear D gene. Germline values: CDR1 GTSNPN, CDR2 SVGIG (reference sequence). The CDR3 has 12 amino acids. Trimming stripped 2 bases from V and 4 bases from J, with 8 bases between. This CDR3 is CAWSLVRETQYF. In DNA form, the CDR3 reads TGTGCCTGGAGTTTAGTACGAGAGACCCAGTACTTC.

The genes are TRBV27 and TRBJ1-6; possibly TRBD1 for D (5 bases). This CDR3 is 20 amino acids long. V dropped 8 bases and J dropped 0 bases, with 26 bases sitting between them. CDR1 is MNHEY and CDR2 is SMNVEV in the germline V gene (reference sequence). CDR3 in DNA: TGTGCCAGCGGAACGCCCCCCGAAGGGGCTCTGAGCTCCTATAATTCACCCCTCCACTTT. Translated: CASGTPPEGALSSYNSPLHF.

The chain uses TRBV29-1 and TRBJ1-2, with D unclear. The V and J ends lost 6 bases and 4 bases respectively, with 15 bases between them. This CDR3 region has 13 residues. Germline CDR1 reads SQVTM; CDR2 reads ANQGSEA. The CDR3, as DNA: TGCAGCGTGGAGTCTGGCGCTCCCTATGGCTACACCTTC. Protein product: CSVESGAPYGYTF.

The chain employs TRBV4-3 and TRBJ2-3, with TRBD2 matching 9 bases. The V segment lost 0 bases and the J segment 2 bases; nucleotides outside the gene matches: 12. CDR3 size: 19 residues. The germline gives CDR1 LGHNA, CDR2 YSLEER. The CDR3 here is CASSQDSVPGGGDTDTQYF. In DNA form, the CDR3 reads TGCGCCAGCAGCCAAGATTCAGTCCCCGGCGGGGGGGACACAGATACGCAGTATTTT.

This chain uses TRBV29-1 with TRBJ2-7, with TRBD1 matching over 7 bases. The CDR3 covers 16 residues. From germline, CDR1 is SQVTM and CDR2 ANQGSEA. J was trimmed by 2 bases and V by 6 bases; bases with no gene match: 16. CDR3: CSVYRSLGTATYEQYF. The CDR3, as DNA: TGCAGCGTCTACCGCTCTCTAGGGACAGCGACCTACGAGCAGTACTTC.

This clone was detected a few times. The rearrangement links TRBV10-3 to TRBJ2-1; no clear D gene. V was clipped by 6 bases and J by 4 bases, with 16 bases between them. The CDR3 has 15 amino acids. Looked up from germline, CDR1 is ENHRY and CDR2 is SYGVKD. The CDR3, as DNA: TGTGCCATCAGCGAAGGAGAAACCCCGTACAATGAGCAGTTCTTC. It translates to CAISEGETPYNEQFF.

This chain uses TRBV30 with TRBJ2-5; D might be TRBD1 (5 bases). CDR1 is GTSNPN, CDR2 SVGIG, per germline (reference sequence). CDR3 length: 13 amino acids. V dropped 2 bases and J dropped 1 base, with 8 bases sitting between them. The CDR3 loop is CAWSLGPQETQYF. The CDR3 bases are TGTGCCTGGAGTTTGGGGCCCCAAGAGACCCAGTACTTC. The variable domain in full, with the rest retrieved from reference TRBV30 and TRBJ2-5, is SQTIHQWPATLVQPVGSPLSLECTVEGTSNPNLYWYRQAAGRGLQLLFYSVGIGQISSEVPQNLSASRPQDRQFILSSKKLLLSDSGFYLCAWSLGPQETQYFGPGTRLLVL.

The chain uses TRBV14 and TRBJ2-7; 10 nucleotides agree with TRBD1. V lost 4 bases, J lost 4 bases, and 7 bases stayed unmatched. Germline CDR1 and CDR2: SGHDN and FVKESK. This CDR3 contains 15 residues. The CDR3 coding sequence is TGTGCCAGCAGCCGCGGGACAGGGGTTTTTTACGAGCAGTACTTC. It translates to CASSRGTGVFYEQYF.

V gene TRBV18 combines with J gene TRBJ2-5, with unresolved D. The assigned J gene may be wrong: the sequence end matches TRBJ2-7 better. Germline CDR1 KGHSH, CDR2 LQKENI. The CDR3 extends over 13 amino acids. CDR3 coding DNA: TGTGCCAGCTCCTCCGACACCTCCTACGAGCAGTACTTC. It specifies CASSSDTSYEQYF.

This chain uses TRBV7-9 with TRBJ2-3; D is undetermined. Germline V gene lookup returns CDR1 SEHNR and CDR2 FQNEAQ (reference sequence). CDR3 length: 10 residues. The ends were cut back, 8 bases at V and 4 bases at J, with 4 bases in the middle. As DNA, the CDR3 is TGTGCCAGCTCGTCAGATACGCAGTATTTT. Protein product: CASSSDTQYF.

The DNA for the CDR3 is TGTGCCAGCAGTCTCCACAATTCCGGGACAGGGGATGAAAAACTGTTTTTT. It yields the protein CASSLHNSGTGDEKLFF. This chain links TRBV27 with TRBJ1-4; 10 positions match TRBD1. The germline gives CDR1 MNHEY, CDR2 SMNVEV (reference sequence). Trimming took 5 bases from V and 6 from J; bases not matched to a gene: 12. The CDR3 has 17 residues.

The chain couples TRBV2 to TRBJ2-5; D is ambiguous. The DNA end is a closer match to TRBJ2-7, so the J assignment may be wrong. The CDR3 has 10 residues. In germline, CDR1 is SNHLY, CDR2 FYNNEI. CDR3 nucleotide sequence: TGTGCCAGCAGTGACTACGAGCAGTACTTC. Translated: CASSDYEQYF.